This T cell receptor (beta chain) was found in a study of blood T cell repertoires in COVID-19 (dated by TCRdb to about 2020). Regarding the research as a whole: Collaborator samples came from the United States, Italy and Spain and covered acute and convalescent phases of COVID-19. The material from the prospective study consisted of cDNA or gDNA derived from T cells, B-cell-depleted T cells, or PBMCs. Subjects who had been exposed to COVID-19, were actively infected with it, or had recovered from it provided the deeply sampled blood TCRbeta repertoires that made up the dataset. The repertoires were made available in a free public database intended to serve as a resource for research on the immune response to SARS-CoV-2. The samples were drawn from two sources: the first 160 participants of the ongoing ImmuneRACE study, and 1,254 subjects contributed by 6 global collaborators. The sample metadata nearly always contained a de-identified subject ID, COVID-19 status, age in years and sex. Where available, HLA class I and class II types were obtained from metadata supplied by the sample provider rather than from assay-based typing. What the research found in general, with its limitations: Clinical and demographic metadata were provided uncurated, with the amount varying by source and participant.

V is reduced by 0 bases and J by 2 bases, leaving a spacing of 11 bases between them. CDR1 and CDR2 (SGHRS, YFSETQ) derive from the germline V gene. CDR3 length: 15 amino acids, cysteine to phenylalanine. CDR3 DNA is the only sequence kept; it has 45 bases, read in frame from the first base. Whole blood was collected in K2EDTA tubes by collaborating institutions according to the institutions' own protocols. For TCRbeta analysis, collaborators shipped samples as frozen whole blood, isolated PBMCs, or DNA extracted from either of those sample types. The immunoSEQ Assay, a bias-controlled multiplex PCR, was used to amplify TCRbeta CDR3 regions from genomic DNA. The published analysis was carried out like this. The number of nucleated cells in each sample was estimated by amplification of reference gene primers within the assay. To quantify the absolute abundance of each unique TCRbeta CDR3 rearrangement, sequence reads were collapsed and filtered. For each sample, productive Simpson clonality was calculated by taking the square root of Simpson's diversity index across productive rearrangements. Not all clones reach the TCRdb copy of this immuneACCESS table, which keeps in-frame sequences only. Checked studies attribute under half of the gap to unresolved V genes and leave the rest unexplained. That table supplies the V and J calls and clone size; D and trimming were determined from the DNA. The sample table lists approximately 150,000 clones, around 90% of them with a count of one. The top ten constitute roughly 1.5% of the sample.

Note on this clone: The specificity of this receptor is unknown. The sample holds no much larger clone one base away, and base qualities are not on file.

This receptor was identified in a human donor in a cohort sampled during active COVID-19. The rearranged chain carries TRBV5-1 and TRBJ2-5; 5 matching bases give a weak D call of TRBD1. Material: peripheral blood. The CDR3 reads as follows: CASSLAQGRQETQYF. The nucleotides are TGCGCCAGCAGCTTGGCTCAGGGTCGTCAAGAGACCCAGTACTTC.